The 4 T cell receptor beta chains in this list originate from one sample, sequenced in a study of cytomegalovirus exposure and HLA in healthy donors. Vbeta (60) and Jbeta (13) primers were used in the PCR. This table comes from immunoSEQ multiplex PCR, and its TCRdb copy is limited to in-frame clones, with some not included. Of fewer than 100,000 clones listed, just under 80% are singletons. What was sequenced was PBMCs. The source of these receptors is a male donor in good health and CMV-seropositive.

This chain uses TRBV25-1 with TRBJ2-5, with D perhaps TRBD2 (6 bases). The better agreement between TRBJ2-7 and the DNA end casts doubt on the J call. The CDR3 covers 13 residues. Germline CDR1 and CDR2: MGHDK and SYGVNS. CDR3 region: CASSEYAGSEQYF. Here the CDR3 DNA reads TGTGCCAGCAGTGAATATGCGGGGAGCGAGCAGTACTTC.

This chain connects TRBV6-6 to TRBJ2-5, with TRBD2 matching 9 bases. Losses at the gene ends were 4 bases for V and 2 bases for J; bases not matched to a gene: 5. The CDR3 totals 15 residues. Germline CDR1 and CDR2: MNHNY and SVGAGI (reference sequence). CDR3 DNA: TGTGCCAGCAGTTCCCTAGCGGGGATTCAAGAGACCCAGTACTTC. This sequence encodes CASSSLAGIQETQYF.

CDR3: CASSQEAGRSGELFF. The CDR3 DNA sequence: TGCGCCAGCAGCCAAGAGGCAGGGCGCTCCGGGGAGCTGTTTTTT. The chain combines TRBV4-1 with TRBJ2-2, with D maybe TRBD1 (5 bases). The CDR3 consists of 15 residues. V was shortened by 0 bases and J by 6 bases, with 11 bases between the two germline ends. Germline-derived CDR1 and CDR2 are MGHRA and YSYEKL.

The genes are TRBV28 and TRBJ1-2, with 9 bases identical to TRBD1. In germline, CDR1 is MDHEN, CDR2 SYDVKM. V gave up 5 bases and J gave up 6 bases; unmatched junction bases: 4. The CDR3 contains 13 residues. The CDR3 region is CASSGDRVNGYTF. The CDR3 DNA reads as TGTGCCAGCAGTGGGGACAGGGTGAATGGCTACACCTTC.